This T cell receptor beta chain is drawn from a study of blood T cell repertoires in COVID-19. Across the whole study: The United States, Italy and Spain were the sources of the acute and convalescent COVID-19 samples. T cells, B-cell-depleted T cells, or PBMCs supplied cDNA or gDNA.

The CDR3 runs to 15 residues. The V gene's germline CDR1 is SGHRS and CDR2 YFSETQ. Trimming removed 4 bases at V and 4 bases at J, with 17 bases between. Study processing details: Reference gene primer amplification gave estimated nucleated cell counts. Sequenced by immunoSEQ multiplex PCR; TCRdb stores in-frame clones only, minus some. The DNA gave D and trimming, while V, J and clone size come from that table. The repertoire holds about 190,000 clones, with less than 85% as singletons. The TCR originated in a man over 45 who had recovered from COVID-19. V and J are TRBV5-1 and TRBJ2-5; tentative D call: TRBD1 (6 bases). The sample consisted of peripheral blood. The CDR3 protein is CASSPPAVGGETQYF. CDR3 DNA: TGCGCCAGCAGCCCACCAGCGGTAGGGGGAGAGACCCAGTACTTC.